The clone carrying this T cell receptor beta chain occurred once. This entry belongs to a study of blood T cell repertoires in COVID-19. Study details: The study drew acute and convalescent COVID-19 samples from the United States, Italy and Spain. Sources were T cells, B-cell-depleted T cells, or PBMCs; the material itself was cDNA or gDNA.

The V end lost 4 bases, the J end lost 3 bases, and 9 bases lay between the germline ends. The CDR3 is made up of 14 amino acids. Germline values: CDR1 KGHSH, CDR2 LQKENI. Per the authors' pipeline: By means of reference gene primer amplification, nucleated cell counts were estimated. The data were produced by immunoSEQ multiplex PCR, yet TCRdb's version contains in-frame clones alone and is incomplete. Clone size and V and J calls were adopted from that table, with D and trimming inferred from the DNA. The sample carries 150,000 to 200,000 clones, around 85% recorded once. This sequence joins TRBV18 and TRBJ1-4, with D tentatively TRBD1 (5 bases). The receptor's source is a human donor with acute or convalescent COVID-19. The donor label of this sample is uncertain. Sequenced input: peripheral blood. The CDR3 DNA reads TGTGCCAGCTCACTCGGGGGATCTAATGAAAAACTGTTTTTT. Protein sequence: CASSLGGSNEKLFF.